This TCR beta chain was sequenced for a study of cytomegalovirus exposure and HLA in healthy donors. This clone was found a few times. The PCR had 60 Vbeta and 13 Jbeta primers. Sequencing was performed with immunoSEQ multiplex PCR; in TCRdb, only in-frame clones are kept and a portion is missing. The sample has roughly 130,000 clones, about 78% seen once. CDR1 is SGHVS and CDR2 is FQNEAQ in the germline V gene. With 3 bases removed from V and 3 bases from J, the gap between germline ends came to 9 bases. The CDR3 sequence is 13 residues long. This clonotype originated in a human donor in good health. The chain is built from TRBV7-8 and TRBJ2-7; D not resolved. The specimen sequenced was PBMCs. CDR3 protein: CASSFDNNYEQYF. The CDR3 DNA reads as TGTGCCAGCAGCTTCGACAATAACTACGAGCAGTACTTC.